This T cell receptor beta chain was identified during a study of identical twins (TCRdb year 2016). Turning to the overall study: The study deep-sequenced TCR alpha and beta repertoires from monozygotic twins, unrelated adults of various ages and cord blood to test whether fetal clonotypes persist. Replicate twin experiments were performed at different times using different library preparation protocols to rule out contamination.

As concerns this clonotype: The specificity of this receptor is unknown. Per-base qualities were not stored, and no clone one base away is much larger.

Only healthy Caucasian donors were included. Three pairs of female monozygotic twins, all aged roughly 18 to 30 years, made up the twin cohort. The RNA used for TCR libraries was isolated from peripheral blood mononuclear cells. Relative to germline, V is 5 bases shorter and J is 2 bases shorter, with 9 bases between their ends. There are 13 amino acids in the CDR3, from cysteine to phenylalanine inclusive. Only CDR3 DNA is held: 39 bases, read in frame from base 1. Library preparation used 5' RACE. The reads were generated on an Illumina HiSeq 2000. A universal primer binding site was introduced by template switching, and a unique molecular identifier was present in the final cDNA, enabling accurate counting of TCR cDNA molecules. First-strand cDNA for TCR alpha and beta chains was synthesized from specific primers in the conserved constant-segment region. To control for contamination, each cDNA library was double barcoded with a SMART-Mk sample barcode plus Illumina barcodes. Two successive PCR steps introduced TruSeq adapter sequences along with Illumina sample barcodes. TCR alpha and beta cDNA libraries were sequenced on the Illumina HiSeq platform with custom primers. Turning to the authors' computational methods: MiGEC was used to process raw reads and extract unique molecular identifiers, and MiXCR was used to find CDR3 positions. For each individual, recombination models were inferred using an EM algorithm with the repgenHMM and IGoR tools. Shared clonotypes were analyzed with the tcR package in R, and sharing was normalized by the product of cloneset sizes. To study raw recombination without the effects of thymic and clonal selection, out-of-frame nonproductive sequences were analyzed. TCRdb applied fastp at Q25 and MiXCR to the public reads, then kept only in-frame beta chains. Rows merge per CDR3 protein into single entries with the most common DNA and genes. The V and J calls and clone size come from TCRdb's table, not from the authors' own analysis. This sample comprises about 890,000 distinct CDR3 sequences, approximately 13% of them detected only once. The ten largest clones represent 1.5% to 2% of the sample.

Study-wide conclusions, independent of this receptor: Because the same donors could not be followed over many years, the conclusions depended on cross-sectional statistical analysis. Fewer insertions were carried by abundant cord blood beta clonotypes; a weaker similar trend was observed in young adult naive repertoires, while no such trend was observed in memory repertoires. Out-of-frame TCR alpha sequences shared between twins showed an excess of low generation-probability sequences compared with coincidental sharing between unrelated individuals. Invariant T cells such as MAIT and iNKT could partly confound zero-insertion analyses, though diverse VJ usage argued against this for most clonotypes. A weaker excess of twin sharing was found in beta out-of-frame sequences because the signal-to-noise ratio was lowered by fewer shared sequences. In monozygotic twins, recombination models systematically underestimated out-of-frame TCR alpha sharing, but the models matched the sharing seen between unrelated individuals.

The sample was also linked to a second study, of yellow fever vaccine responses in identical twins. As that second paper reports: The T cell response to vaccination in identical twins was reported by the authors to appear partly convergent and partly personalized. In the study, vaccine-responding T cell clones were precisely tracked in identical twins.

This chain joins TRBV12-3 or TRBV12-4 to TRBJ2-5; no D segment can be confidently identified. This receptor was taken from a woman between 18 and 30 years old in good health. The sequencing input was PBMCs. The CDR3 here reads CASSVSKQETQYF. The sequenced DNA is TGTGCCAGCAGTGTTAGCAAACAAGAGACCCAGTACTTC.